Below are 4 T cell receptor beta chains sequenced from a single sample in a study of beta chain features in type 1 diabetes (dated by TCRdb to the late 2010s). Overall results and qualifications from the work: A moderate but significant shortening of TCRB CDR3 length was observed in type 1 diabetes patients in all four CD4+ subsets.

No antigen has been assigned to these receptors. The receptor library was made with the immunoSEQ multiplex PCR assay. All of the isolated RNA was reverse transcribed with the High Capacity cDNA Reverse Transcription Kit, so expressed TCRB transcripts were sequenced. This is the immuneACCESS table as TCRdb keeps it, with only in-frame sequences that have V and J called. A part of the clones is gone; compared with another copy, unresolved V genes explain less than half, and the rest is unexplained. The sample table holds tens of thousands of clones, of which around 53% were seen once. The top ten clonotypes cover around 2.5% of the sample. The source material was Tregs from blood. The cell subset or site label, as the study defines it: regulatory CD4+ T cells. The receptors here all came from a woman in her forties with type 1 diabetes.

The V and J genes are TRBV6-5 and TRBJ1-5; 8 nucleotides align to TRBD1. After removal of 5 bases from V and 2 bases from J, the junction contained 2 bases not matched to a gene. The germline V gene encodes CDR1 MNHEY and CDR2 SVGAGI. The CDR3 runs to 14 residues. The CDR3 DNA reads TGTGCCAGCAGTCAGGGGGCTGGCAATCAGCCCCAGCATTTT. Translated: CASSQGAGNQPQHF.

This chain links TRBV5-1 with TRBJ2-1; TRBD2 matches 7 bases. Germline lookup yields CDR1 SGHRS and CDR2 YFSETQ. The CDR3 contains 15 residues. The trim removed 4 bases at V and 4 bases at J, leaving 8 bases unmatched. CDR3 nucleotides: TGCGCCAGCAGCCCCCTTTGGGAGGGATACAATGAGCAGTTCTTC. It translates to CASSPLWEGYNEQFF.

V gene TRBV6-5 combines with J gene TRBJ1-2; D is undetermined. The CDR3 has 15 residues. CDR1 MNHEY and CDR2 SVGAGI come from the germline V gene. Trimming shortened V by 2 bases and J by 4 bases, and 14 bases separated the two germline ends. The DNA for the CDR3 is TGTGCCAGCAGTTACAGCGGAACACCTGGCTATGGCTACACCTTC. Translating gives CASSYSGTPGYGYTF.

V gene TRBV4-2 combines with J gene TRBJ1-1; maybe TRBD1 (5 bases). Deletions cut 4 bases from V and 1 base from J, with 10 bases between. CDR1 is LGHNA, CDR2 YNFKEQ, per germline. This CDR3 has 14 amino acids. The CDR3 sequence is CASSLRVGNTEAFF. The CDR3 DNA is TGTGCCAGCAGCCTCAGGGTTGGGAACACTGAAGCTTTCTTT.